One sample yielded the 24 T cell receptor beta chains listed below, sequenced in a study of blood T cell repertoires in COVID-19. The method was immunoSEQ multiplex PCR; TCRdb's version includes in-frame clones alone and lacks a portion of them. This sample has 200,000 to 250,000 clones; roughly 89% occur once, and the top ten carry around 2.2%. Material for sequencing was peripheral blood. All receptors come from a man aged 25-45 years who had recovered from COVID-19.

V usage is TRBV19 and J usage is TRBJ1-1, with TRBD1 as a possible D gene (5 bases). The V and J ends lost 5 bases and 8 bases respectively, with 21 bases between them. The CDR3 totals 15 residues. Germline assignment: CDR1 LNHDA and CDR2 SQIVND (reference sequence). The CDR3 spells CASSSWTGGDVEAFF. CDR3 DNA: TGTGCCAGTAGTTCCTGGACCGGGGGGGACGTCGAAGCTTTCTTT.

This chain joins TRBV4-2 and TRBJ1-1; 7 nucleotides match TRBD1. CDR3 length: 16 amino acids. The germline CDR1 and CDR2 sequences are LGHNA and YNFKEQ. V shed 0 bases, J shed 1 base, and the junction held 5 bases outside the gene matches. The CDR3 nucleotides read TGTGCCAGCAGCCAAGAGTCCAGGGGGTGGAACACTGAAGCTTTCTTT. As protein: CASSQESRGWNTEAFF.

A word on this clone: Germline is not matched at one junction end, which may reflect a read error. The J gene is TRBJ2-1, the V gene TRBV7-9; 8 bases align to TRBD1. The CDR3 has 15 amino acids. Germline V lookup: CDR1 SEHNR, CDR2 FQNEAQ (reference sequence). The CDR3 here is CASSPGGNSCNEQFF. CDR3 coding DNA: TGTGCCAGCAGCCCAGGGGGCAATTCCTGCAATGAGCAGTTCTTC.

The chain uses TRBV5-1 and TRBJ1-2, with a weak D call TRBD1 (6 bases). This CDR3 has 14 amino acids. The V end lost 0 bases, the J end lost 3 bases, and 9 bases lay between the germline ends. CDR1 and CDR2 (germline): SGHRS, YFSETQ. In nucleotides, the CDR3 is TGCGCCAGCAGCTTGGTGGACAGTGACTATGGCTACACCTTC. Translation: CASSLVDSDYGYTF.

This clone appeared a single time. The CDR3 sequence: CASSWDRENIHGYTF. Written as DNA, the CDR3 is TGTGCCAGCAGTTGGGACAGGGAAAACATCCATGGCTACACCTTC. This rearrangement joins TRBV27 to TRBJ1-2, with 9 bases that match TRBD1. Germline CDR1 is MNHEY and CDR2 is SMNVEV (reference sequence). The V segment lost 4 bases and the J segment 6 bases; nucleotides outside the gene matches: 9. The CDR3 spans 15 residues.

The chain's CDR3 is CASSFGPRERGQPQHF. In nucleotides, the CDR3 is TGTGCCAGCAGCTTTGGTCCCCGGGAGAGGGGTCAGCCCCAGCATTTT. This rearrangement joins TRBV5-5 to TRBJ1-5, with D perhaps TRBD1 (5 bases). Germline CDR1 SGHKS, CDR2 YYEKEE (reference sequence). The CDR3 has 16 amino acids. The germline V and J ends were trimmed by 2 bases and 6 bases, with 18 bases remaining between them. The entire variable domain, with the rest obtained from reference TRBV5-5 and TRBJ1-5, is as follows: DAGVTQSPTHLIKTRGQQVTLRCSPISGHKSVSWYQQVLGQGPQFIFQYYEKEERGRGNFPDRFSARQFPNYSSELNVNALLLGDSALYLCASSFGPRERGQPQHFGDGTRLSIL.

The chain employs TRBV10-3 and TRBJ2-2; 12 nucleotides match TRBD1. CDR1 and CDR2 (germline): ENHRY, SYGVKD. V shed 3 bases, J shed 6 bases, and the junction held 8 bases outside the gene matches. The CDR3 contains 17 residues. Here the CDR3 reads CAISDPGTGGFAGELFF. DNA of the CDR3: TGTGCCATCAGTGATCCCGGGACAGGGGGCTTCGCCGGGGAGCTGTTTTTT.

CDR3 region: CAWSSPGGKLFF. CDR3 in DNA: TGTGCCTGGAGTTCCCCGGGGGGAAAACTGTTTTTT. This chain joins TRBV30 and TRBJ1-4, with D tentatively TRBD1 (5 bases). The V end lost 2 bases, the J end lost 10 bases, and 11 bases lay between the germline ends. The V gene's germline CDR1 is GTSNPN and CDR2 SVGIG (reference sequence). CDR3 length: 12 residues.

The chain uses TRBV19 and TRBJ2-7, with TRBD1 matching over 9 bases. CDR3 size: 14 residues. V gave up 2 bases and J gave up 3 bases; unmatched junction bases: 2. Germline CDR1 and CDR2: LNHDA and SQIVND (reference sequence). Written as DNA, the CDR3 is TGTGCCAGTAGTATATTGGGACAGGGCTACGAGCAGTACTTC. Its translation is CASSILGQGYEQYF.

The chain combines TRBV19 with TRBJ2-7; 8 nucleotides line up with TRBD1. J gave up 5 bases and V 4 bases, and 16 bases lay outside the gene matches. The CDR3 contains 17 residues. The germline CDR1 and CDR2 sequences are LNHDA and SQIVND (reference sequence). CDR3 loop: CASSRGTGGGLINEQYF. The CDR3, as DNA: TGTGCCAGTAGTAGGGGAACAGGGGGTGGTCTCATCAACGAGCAGTACTTC.

This chain joins TRBV19 and TRBJ1-5; D gene uncertain. Per the germline V gene, CDR1 is LNHDA and CDR2 is SQIVND (reference sequence). The CDR3 has 13 residues. Deletions cut 7 bases from V and 3 bases from J, with 10 bases between. The CDR3 loop reads CASTAQNNQPQHF. DNA of the CDR3: TGTGCCAGTACAGCACAGAACAATCAGCCCCAGCATTTT.

V is TRBV6-5 and J is TRBJ2-7, with TRBD1 identical over 7 bases. V shed 0 bases, J shed 3 bases, and the junction held 2 bases outside the gene matches. Germline V gene sequence: CDR1 MNHEY, CDR2 SVGAGI. CDR3 size: 14 residues. The CDR3 sequence is CASSYSWDSYEQYF. As DNA, the CDR3 is TGTGCCAGCAGTTACTCATGGGACAGCTACGAGCAGTACTTC.

The rearrangement joins TRBV3-1 (or the pseudogene TRBV3-2) to TRBJ1-1; TRBD1 is a possible D gene (5 bases). Trimming stripped 4 bases from V and 6 bases from J, with 18 bases between. The germline V gene has CDR1 LGHDT and CDR2 YNNKEL (reference sequence). This CDR3 comprises 15 residues. The CDR3 coding sequence is TGTGCCAGCAGCCCAGGGCTACAAATACCTTCTGAAGCTTTCTTT. Its translation: CASSPGLQIPSEAFF.

This clone ranks as medium-sized. V gene TRBV3-1 (or the pseudogene TRBV3-2) combines with J gene TRBJ2-7, with a weak D call TRBD2 (5 bases). V was cut by 4 bases and J by 3 bases, with 16 bases left in between. The CDR3 has 15 residues. Germline CDR1 LGHDT, CDR2 YNNKEL (reference sequence). CDR3 nucleotides: TGTGCCAGCAGCCCTGTGACGGGGAACTACTACGAGCAGTACTTC. Encoded protein: CASSPVTGNYYEQYF.

This chain links TRBV10-3 with TRBJ2-7, with 7 bases that match TRBD1. The germline gives CDR1 ENHRY, CDR2 SYGVKD. Unmatched junction bases numbered 8, after V lost 6 bases and J lost 0 bases. The CDR3 totals 15 residues. The CDR3 DNA sequence: TGTGCCATCAGGATGGGACAGACAAGCTCCTACGAGCAGTACTTC. This translates into CAIRMGQTSSYEQYF.

The rearrangement links TRBV14 to TRBJ1-2; D remains ambiguous. Germline values: CDR1 SGHDN, CDR2 FVKESK. This CDR3 is 17 amino acids long. Trimming stripped 2 bases from V and 2 bases from J, with 18 bases between. DNA for the CDR3: TGTGCCAGCAGCCAATTAGCCGCGGGGAGACGGAACTATGGCTACACCTTC. It codes for CASSQLAAGRRNYGYTF.

This rearrangement joins TRBV6-5 to TRBJ1-4; D is perhaps TRBD1 (6 bases). V was trimmed by 6 bases and J by 11 bases, leaving 10 bases between them. The CDR3 totals 11 residues. In germline, CDR1 is MNHEY, CDR2 SVGAGI. CDR3 residues: CASSLQGKLFF. The DNA of the CDR3 is TGTGCCAGCAGCCTACAGGGTAAACTGTTTTTT.

The chain combines TRBV7-2 with TRBJ1-1; 7 bases match TRBD1. Looked up from germline, CDR1 is SGHTA and CDR2 is FQGNSA. V shed 1 base and J 7 bases; nucleotides not matched to a gene: 12. CDR3 length equals 16 residues. The CDR3 DNA reads TGTGCCAGCAGCTTAGTAACGTGGCAGGGGGAAAGTGAAGCTTTCTTT. Translating it yields CASSLVTWQGESEAFF.

The rearrangement links TRBV6-5 to TRBJ1-3; 9 bases are a match to TRBD1. Germline CDR1 reads MNHEY; CDR2 reads SVGAGI. Unmatched junction bases numbered 1, after V lost 6 bases and J lost 1 base. This CDR3 spans 14 amino acids. This CDR3 reads CASRGQGSGNTIYF. CDR3 DNA sequence: TGTGCCAGCAGGGGACAGGGATCTGGAAACACCATATATTTT.

This clone was seen a handful of times. V gene TRBV10-3 combines with J gene TRBJ1-1, with 7 bases identical to TRBD1. The CDR3 runs 14 residues. CDR1 ENHRY and CDR2 SYGVKD come from the germline V gene. Trimming removed 7 bases from V and 1 base from J; junction bases left unmatched: 6. For the CDR3, the DNA is TGTGCCATCACCCCTGGACAGGAGAACACTGAAGCTTTCTTT. It codes for CAITPGQENTEAFF.

This clone has more than one count but fewer than ten. The chain is built from TRBV28 and TRBJ1-2; D gene unclear. Germline CDR1 reads MDHEN; CDR2 reads SYDVKM. V gave up 1 base and J gave up 4 bases, with 4 bases separating them. This CDR3 contains 12 residues. The CDR3 loop reads CASSLSSYGYTF. The CDR3 DNA is TGTGCCAGCAGTTTATCCAGCTATGGCTACACCTTC.

The chain has TRBV5-1 and TRBJ2-3; 9 bases fit TRBD2. The CDR3 is made up of 15 amino acids. In germline, CDR1 is SGHRS, CDR2 YFSETQ. V shed 0 bases and J 2 bases; nucleotides not matched to a gene: 1. The CDR3 here is CASSLGLAATDTQYF. CDR3 sequence (DNA): TGCGCCAGCAGCTTGGGACTAGCGGCCACAGATACGCAGTATTTT.

The V call is TRBV5-4, the J call TRBJ1-6; 7 bases line up with TRBD1. The CDR3 sequence is 15 residues long. Germline V gives CDR1 SGHNT, CDR2 YYREEE (reference sequence). Trimming cost V 5 bases and J 4 bases; bases outside gene matches: 6. The CDR3 coding sequence is TGTGCCAGCAGAGGGGACAGTAGGTATAATTCACCCCTCCACTTT. Protein product: CASRGDSRYNSPLHF.

This chain connects TRBV24-1 to TRBJ2-5, with a possible D match to TRBD2 (7 bases). V gave up 1 base and J gave up 1 base, with 9 bases separating them. Germline-derived CDR1 and CDR2 are KGHDR and SFDVKD. CDR3 length equals 15 residues. The CDR3 here is CATSDLGGAQETQYF. Written as DNA, the CDR3 is TGTGCCACCAGTGATTTAGGGGGGGCCCAAGAGACCCAGTACTTC.